The rows below give T cell receptor beta chains drawn from one sample of a study of T cells in narcolepsy. Measured with immunoSEQ multiplex PCR; TCRdb has only the in-frame clones, and not every one. The sample includes around 32,000 clones, roughly 80% of them seen just once. The sequenced sample was CD45RA- memory CD4+ T cells from PBMCs. The receptor set was obtained from a human donor with narcolepsy. The CDR3 runs from the conserved cysteine through the conserved F or W.

j_call v_call cdr3_length cdr3_aa
TRBJ2-5 TRBV6-6 14 CAGSPRTAQETQYF
TRBJ1-5 TRBV28 16 CASRPRDRFSNQPQHF
TRBJ1-2 TRBV10-3 15 CAISESIPDNYGYTF
TRBJ2-1 TRBV4-1 17 CASSHAPSGRALDEQFF
TRBJ2-7 TRBV7-9 14 CASSEPGQGSEQYF
TRBJ2-3 TRBV6-1 12 CASSPRLDTQYF
TRBJ2-5 TRBV27 16 CASRLASGAARETQYF
TRBJ1-1 TRBV7-9 12 CASSLMNTEAFF
TRBJ2-3 TRBV10-3 15 CAIRGNRATTDTQYF
TRBJ2-5 TRBV7-8 15 CASSSLGLPGETQYF
TRBJ2-1 TRBV5-1 12 CASSPQDTEQFF
TRBJ2-1 TRBV6-1 17 CASSGLAGVSHYNEQFF
TRBJ1-1 TRBV10-3 12 CAISESRGEAFF
TRBJ2-2 TRBV4-1 15 CASSPGSRRTGELFF
TRBJ2-1 TRBV9 14 CASSVDGRQNEQFF
TRBJ1-2 TRBV5-5 16 CASSPILLGPNYGYTF
TRBJ2-2 TRBV27 15 CASSFSFQNTGELFF
TRBJ2-7 TRBV9 17 CASSVEERTGPLGEQYF
TRBJ2-7 TRBV5-1 18 CASSLDGGSGLPTYEQYF
TRBJ2-5 TRBV5-4 16 CASRLGGRPYQETQYF
TRBJ2-3 TRBV9 14 CASSVAGSTDTQYF
TRBJ2-7 TRBV28 12 CASARGAYEQYF
TRBJ2-7 TRBV9 13 CASSPGSQYEQYF
TRBJ1-2 TRBV7-9 17 CASSLPTAGRGLSGYTF
TRBJ2-5 TRBV4-3 16 CASSQETSGNQETQYF
TRBJ1-2 TRBV4-3 16 CASSQGRELSNYGYTF
TRBJ2-7 TRBV19 15 CATARGDPTIYEQYF
TRBJ1-1 TRBV5-1 15 CASSLAPNGYDEAFF
TRBJ2-5 TRBV7-3 17 CASSLTGTSDQQETQYF
TRBJ2-5 TRBV5-1 15 CASSAYSGDGETQYF
TRBJ1-3 TRBV30 14 CASHPGNSGNTIYF
TRBJ1-4 TRBV6-5 15 CASSWGGTTNEKLFF
TRBJ2-6 TRBV7-9 14 CASSEDRRANVLTF
TRBJ2-7 TRBV6-1 13 CASSLIISYEQYF
TRBJ1-2 TRBV28 15 CASLTRNRQLYGYTF
TRBJ1-1 TRBV19 14 CASSIPRGNTEAFF
TRBJ2-7 TRBV7-8 14 CASSLAPGTYEQYF
TRBJ1-2 TRBV2 14 CASSAGLSNYGYTF
TRBJ1-5 TRBV6-1 13 CASRDFFDQPQHF
TRBJ1-6 TRBV18 15 CASSLGQGRNSPLHF
TRBJ1-3 TRBV19 12 CARPGAGDTIYF
TRBJ2-3 TRBV19 12 CASSTLTDTQYF